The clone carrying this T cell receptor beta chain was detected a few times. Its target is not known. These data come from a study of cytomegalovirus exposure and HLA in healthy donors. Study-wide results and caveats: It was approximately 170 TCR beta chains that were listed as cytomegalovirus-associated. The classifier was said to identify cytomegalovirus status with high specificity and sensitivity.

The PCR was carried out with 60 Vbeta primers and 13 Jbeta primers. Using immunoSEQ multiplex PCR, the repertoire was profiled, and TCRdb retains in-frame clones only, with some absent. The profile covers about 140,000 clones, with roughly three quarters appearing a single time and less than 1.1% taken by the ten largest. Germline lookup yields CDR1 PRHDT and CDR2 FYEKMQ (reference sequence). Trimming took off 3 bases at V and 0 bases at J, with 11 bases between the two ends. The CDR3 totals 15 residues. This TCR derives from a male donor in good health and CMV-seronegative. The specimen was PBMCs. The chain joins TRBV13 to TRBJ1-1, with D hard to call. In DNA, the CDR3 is TGTGCCAGCAGCTTGAGGGTATCCTTGAACACTGAAGCTTTCTTT. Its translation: CASSLRVSLNTEAFF.